These 21 T cell receptor beta chains were all obtained from the same sample, sequenced in a study of neoadjuvant anti-PD-1 for oral cavity cancer. The data were produced by immunoSEQ multiplex PCR, yet TCRdb's version contains in-frame clones alone and is incomplete. The table lists tens of thousands of clones, approximately 80% of them singletons. The source material was PBMCs, sampled before nivolumab (anti-PD-1) treatment. These receptors came from a person between 40 and 80 years old with oral cavity squamous cell carcinoma.

This clone was seen more than once but under ten times. DNA for the CDR3: TGTGCCAGCAGCTTAGGAGGCGACCGTGGCGAGCAGTACTTC. Translating gives CASSLGGDRGEQYF. The chain has TRBV7-3 and TRBJ2-7; D perhaps matches TRBD2 (5 bases). Germline loops: CDR1 SGHTA, CDR2 FQGTGA. Trimming pared 2 bases from V and 6 bases from J, leaving 14 bases between. This CDR3 is 14 amino acids long.

V is TRBV19 and J is TRBJ2-1; 8 positions agree with TRBD2. There are 15 residues in the CDR3. Trimming removed 4 bases from V and 9 bases from J; junction bases left unmatched: 11. Looked up from germline, CDR1 is LNHDA and CDR2 is SQIVND (reference sequence). This chain's CDR3 is CASSTYGTSGGEQFF. The CDR3 bases are TGTGCCAGTAGTACCTATGGGACCAGCGGGGGTGAGCAGTTCTTC.

V is TRBV5-6 and J is TRBJ1-4; tentative D call: TRBD1 (5 bases). The CDR3 runs to 13 residues. Germline V gene data show CDR1 as SGHDT and CDR2 as YYEEEE. The V end was cut by 3 bases, the J end by 5 bases, with 8 bases between. The CDR3 coding sequence is TGTGCCAGCAGCTATACAGGAAATGAAAAACTGTTTTTT. Its translation: CASSYTGNEKLFF.

The chain links TRBV6-5 to TRBJ2-1; 8 bases map to TRBD1. The germline V gene has CDR1 MNHEY and CDR2 SVGAGI. V lost 6 bases, J lost 9 bases, and 10 bases stayed unmatched. The CDR3 loop spans 14 amino acids. CDR3 DNA sequence: TGTGCCAGCAGCCGCGGACAGGGAAAAACTGAGCAGTTCTTC. Its protein product is CASSRGQGKTEQFF.

The sample holds one count of this clone. The chain links TRBV30 to TRBJ2-1; 10 nucleotides match TRBD1. Per germline, CDR1 GTSNPN and CDR2 SVGIG (reference sequence). The CDR3 extends over 13 amino acids. J was trimmed by 6 bases and V by 2 bases; bases with no gene match: 1. The CDR3 DNA sequence: TGTGCCTGGAGTCGGACAGGGGGCAATGAGCAGTTCTTC. It codes for CAWSRTGGNEQFF. Filled out from reference TRBV30 and TRBJ2-1, the complete variable domain reads SQTIHQWPATLVQPVGSPLSLECTVEGTSNPNLYWYRQAAGRGLQLLFYSVGIGQISSEVPQNLSASRPQDRQFILSSKKLLLSDSGFYLCAWSRTGGNEQFFGPGTRLTVL.

This clone appeared many times. CDR3 in amino acids: CAISEIENQPQHF. In DNA form, the CDR3 reads TGTGCCATCAGTGAGATTGAAAATCAGCCCCAGCATTTT. The rearrangement joins TRBV10-3 to TRBJ1-5, with D unresolved. Deletions cut 2 bases from V and 4 bases from J, with 6 bases between. CDR1 ENHRY and CDR2 SYGVKD come from the germline V gene. The length of the CDR3 is 13 residues.

The chain couples TRBV5-1 to TRBJ2-3; D may match TRBD1 or TRBD2 (5 bases each). Germline CDR1 is SGHRS and CDR2 is YFSETQ. Trimming removed 0 bases from V and 1 base from J, with 12 bases in between. There are 16 residues in the CDR3. CDR3 bases: TGCGCCAGCAGCTTGGTCCTCGGGACGCGCACAGATACGCAGTATTTT. Encoded protein: CASSLVLGTRTDTQYF. Full variable domain (remainder filled in from reference TRBV5-1 and TRBJ2-3): KAGVTQTPRYLIKTRGQQVTLSCSPISGHRSVSWYQQTPGQGLQFLFEYFSETQRNKGNFPGRFSGRQFSNSRSEMNVSTLELGDSALYLCASSLVLGTRTDTQYFGPGTRLTVL.

This chain uses TRBV7-2 with TRBJ1-6, with D possibly TRBD1 on 5 matching bases. Trimming took 3 bases from V and 4 from J, leaving 7 bases between them. Germline loops: CDR1 SGHTA, CDR2 FQGNSA. The CDR3 consists of 14 residues. CDR3 nucleotides: TGTGCCAGCAGCTTCGGGACTTATAATTCACCCCTCCACTTT. Protein: CASSFGTYNSPLHF.

This clone came up once. The chain joins TRBV19 to TRBJ1-5, with D unresolved. This CDR3 is built from 15 residues. Germline-derived CDR1 and CDR2 are LNHDA and SQIVND (reference sequence). V was trimmed by 3 bases and J by 7 bases, leaving 16 bases between them. CDR3 protein: CASSILRPPGQPQHF. The CDR3 region has the DNA TGTGCCAGTAGTATCTTACGTCCCCCGGGACAGCCCCAGCATTTT.

The rearrangement joins TRBV29-1 to TRBJ2-3, with D possibly being TRBD1 (6 bases). The CDR3 totals 16 residues. Trimming pared 5 bases from V and 2 bases from J, leaving 20 bases between. Germline CDR1 is SQVTM and CDR2 is ANQGSEA. The CDR3 sequence is CSVPPLIGQNTDTQYF. DNA of the CDR3: TGCAGCGTTCCCCCCTTAATCGGACAGAACACAGATACGCAGTATTTT.

On this clone itself: The same CDR3 can be traced to other DNA sequences in this sample. This rearrangement joins TRBV6-1 to TRBJ2-7, with 7 bases identical to TRBD1. Germline assignment: CDR1 MNHNS and CDR2 SASEGT. With 5 bases clipped from V and 3 bases from J, the junction kept 1 base outside the gene matches. This CDR3 spans 12 amino acids. The CDR3, as DNA: TGTGCCAGCAGTCGACAGGGCTACGAGCAGTACTTC. Translated, it gives CASSRQGYEQYF.

This chain connects TRBV5-4 to TRBJ2-7, with 8 nucleotides matching TRBD1. J was trimmed by 7 bases and V by 4 bases; bases with no gene match: 10. Germline CDR1 reads SGHNT; CDR2 reads YYREEE (reference sequence). The CDR3 covers 14 residues. The CDR3 nucleotides are TGTGCCAGCAGCGTTGGACAGGGAGCAAGGGAGCAGTACTTC. Residues: CASSVGQGAREQYF.

The J gene is TRBJ1-1, the V gene TRBV14, with D uncertain. The V and J ends lost 0 bases and 6 bases respectively, with 20 bases between them. In germline, CDR1 is SGHDN, CDR2 FVKESK. The CDR3 has 17 amino acids. CDR3 sequence (DNA): TGTGCCAGCAGCCAAGATGAGCGATTTCGATTACGCGCTGAAGCTTTCTTT. Amino acid sequence: CASSQDERFRLRAEAFF.

The chain recombines TRBV6-6 with TRBJ1-1; a possible D gene is TRBD1 (6 bases). The CDR3 has 14 amino acids. V gave up 7 bases and J gave up 3 bases, with 15 bases separating them. Germline V gene data show CDR1 as MNHNY and CDR2 as SVGAGI (reference sequence). The CDR3 nucleotides are TGTGCCAGCAAAAGGGGGTTAAAGGACACTGAAGCTTTCTTT. This codes for CASKRGLKDTEAFF.

CDR3 nucleotides: TGTGCCAGCAGCCTACAGAGGTTGAACACTGAAGCTTTCTTT. Encoded protein: CASSLQRLNTEAFF. The chain uses TRBV7-3 and TRBJ1-1; no definite D call. V was shortened by 5 bases and J by 0 bases, with 10 bases between the two germline ends. CDR1 and CDR2 from the germline V gene are SGHTA and FQGTGA. CDR3 length equals 14 residues. The whole variable domain, filled in from reference TRBV7-3 and TRBJ1-1, reads GAGVSQTPSNKVTEKGKYVELRCDPISGHTALYWYRQSLGQGPEFLIYFQGTGAADDSGLPNDRFFAVRPEGSVSTLKIQRTERGDSAVYLCASSLQRLNTEAFFGQGTRLTVV.

The J gene is TRBJ2-1, the V gene TRBV5-1; 7 nucleotides match TRBD2. Trimming removed 0 bases from V and 9 bases from J; junction bases left unmatched: 6. Germline V gives CDR1 SGHRS, CDR2 YFSETQ. This CDR3 comprises 14 residues. The CDR3 nucleotides are TGCGCCAGCAGCTTGGGACTAGCAATAGGTGAGCAGTTCTTC. Amino acids: CASSLGLAIGEQFF.

This clone showed up just once. J is TRBJ1-1 and V is TRBV5-1; D ambiguous. V lost 3 bases, J lost 1 base, and 22 bases lay in between. CDR3 length: 18 residues. Germline assignment: CDR1 SGHRS and CDR2 YFSETQ. This chain's CDR3 is CASSSGLAGPGGNTEAFF. As DNA, the CDR3 is TGCGCCAGCAGCTCTGGGTTGGCGGGCCCAGGAGGGAACACTGAAGCTTTCTTT.

The chain uses TRBV7-7 and TRBJ2-3; 13 bases are shared with TRBD2. The germline V gene encodes CDR1 SSHAT and CDR2 FNYEAQ (reference sequence). J lost 1 base, V lost 5 bases, and 3 bases had no gene match. CDR3 length equals 16 residues. The CDR3 is CASSLLAGGGTDTQYF. CDR3 sequence (DNA): TGTGCCAGCAGCCTACTAGCGGGGGGGGGCACAGATACGCAGTATTTT.

The rearrangement links TRBV7-3 to TRBJ2-1; D remains ambiguous. Between the trimmed V and J ends, which lost 6 bases and 9 bases, there was a span of 15 bases. Germline CDR1 reads SGHTA; CDR2 reads FQGTGA. The CDR3 is 13 amino acids. CDR3 sequence: CASRPSRKGEQFF. CDR3 nucleotide sequence: TGTGCCAGCAGACCGAGCCGGAAGGGTGAGCAGTTCTTC.

V and J are TRBV7-7 and TRBJ2-1; D possibly uses TRBD1 or TRBD2 (5 bases each). The CDR3 totals 15 residues. Germline CDR1 is SSHAT and CDR2 is FNYEAQ (reference sequence). The germline V and J ends were trimmed by 5 bases and 4 bases, with 15 bases remaining between them. CDR3 sequence (DNA): TGTGCCAGCAGCCGACAGAGCGGACCTTACAATGAGCAGTTCTTC. Protein sequence: CASSRQSGPYNEQFF.

The chain joins TRBV2 to TRBJ1-2; D gene uncertain. Germline lookup yields CDR1 SNHLY and CDR2 FYNNEI. The CDR3 has 12 amino acids. V was shortened by 5 bases and J by 1 base, with 5 bases between the two germline ends. CDR3 nucleotides: TGTGCCAGCAGTACTATTAACTATGGCTACACCTTC. Protein product: CASSTINYGYTF. The full variable domain, rest sourced from reference TRBV2 and TRBJ1-2, is EPEVTQTPSHQVTQMGQEVILRCVPISNHLYFYWYRQILGQKVEFLVSFYNNEISEKSEIFDDQFSVERPDGSNFTLKIRSTKLEDSAMYFCASSTINYGYTFGSGTRLTVV.